The 13 T cell receptor beta chains presented below share a single source sample, sequenced in a study of blood T cell repertoires in COVID-19. Data came from immunoSEQ multiplex PCR; TCRdb stores just in-frame clones and leaves some out. The table lists tens of thousands of clones, about 88% of them singletons, with 1.4% in the top ten. Sequencing was done on a sample of peripheral blood. The source is a human donor in a cohort sampled during active COVID-19.

The genes are TRBV28 and TRBJ2-7; 8 bases match TRBD2. CDR1 MDHEN and CDR2 SYDVKM come from the germline V gene. V lost 8 bases to trimming and J lost 2 bases; unmatched junction nucleotides: 11. The CDR3 sequence is 15 residues long. CDR3 nucleotide sequence: TGTGCCAGCGCCGCATCCGGGACTAGGGCCTACGAGCAGTACTTC. Its translation: CASAASGTRAYEQYF.

The chain has TRBV28 and TRBJ2-7; TRBD2 matches 10 bases. This CDR3 spans 17 amino acids. The junction had 18 bases not matched to a gene; V was cut back by 6 bases and J by 7 bases. CDR1 MDHEN and CDR2 SYDVKM come from the germline V gene. The CDR3 loop reads CASSFIGQREGWFEQYF. The DNA of the CDR3 is TGTGCCAGCAGCTTCATCGGGCAGCGGGAGGGCTGGTTTGAGCAGTACTTC.

CDR3 region: CASGSGRIQETQYF. The CDR3 DNA follows: TGTGCCAGTGGTAGCGGGAGGATTCAAGAGACCCAGTACTTC. The gene calls are TRBV19 and TRBJ2-5; 10 bases match TRBD2. Germline CDR1 reads LNHDA; CDR2 reads SQIVND (reference sequence). With V trimmed by 8 bases and J by 2 bases, 5 bases remained unmatched. This CDR3 is built from 14 residues.

This rearrangement joins TRBV11-3 to TRBJ1-1, with D tentatively TRBD1 (6 bases). The CDR3 length is 13 residues. V was clipped by 6 bases and J by 1 base, with 9 bases between them. Germline-derived CDR1 and CDR2 are SGHNT and YENEEA. The CDR3 loop reads CASRQGQNTEAFF. CDR3 coding DNA: TGTGCCAGCAGACAGGGCCAGAACACTGAAGCTTTCTTT.

The chain couples TRBV2 to TRBJ2-1; TRBD1 aligns across 8 bases. The CDR3 runs 13 residues. Germline V gives CDR1 SNHLY, CDR2 FYNNEI. J lost 7 bases, V lost 6 bases, and 5 bases had no gene match. CDR3 in amino acids: CASRGTGRNEQFF. For the CDR3, the DNA is TGTGCCAGCAGGGGGACAGGCCGGAATGAGCAGTTCTTC.

This chain links TRBV5-4 with TRBJ2-1, with D hard to call. The V gene's germline CDR1 is SGHNT and CDR2 YYREEE (reference sequence). The CDR3 contains 12 residues. Deletions cut 4 bases from V and 3 bases from J, with 5 bases between. The DNA for the CDR3 is TGTGCCAGCAGCATCCTCTACAATGAGCAGTTCTTC. Translation gives CASSILYNEQFF.

This chain uses TRBV12-3 or TRBV12-4 with TRBJ2-3, with D tentatively TRBD2 (5 bases). Trimming took off 6 bases at V and 6 bases at J, with 7 bases between the two ends. The CDR3 extends over 11 amino acids. The CDR3 bases are TGTGCCAGCAGAAGAGGGGATACGCAGTATTTT. Its translation is CASRRGDTQYF.

The chain is built from TRBV29-1 and TRBJ2-1; D is perhaps TRBD1 (6 bases). The germline V gene has CDR1 SQVTM and CDR2 ANQGSEA. V was trimmed by 3 bases and J by 9 bases, leaving 9 bases between them. This CDR3 spans 11 amino acids. The CDR3: CSVEGATEQFF. The CDR3 DNA reads TGCAGCGTTGAGGGGGCTACTGAGCAGTTCTTC.

In DNA form, the CDR3 reads TGTGCCAGCCGGATCTCCCTGACTAGCGCAACAGATACGCAGTATTTT. Translation: CASRISLTSATDTQYF. V is TRBV19 and J is TRBJ2-3; 8 nucleotides align to TRBD2. The CDR3 has 16 amino acids. V gave up 9 bases and J gave up 3 bases; unmatched junction bases: 14. In germline, CDR1 is LNHDA, CDR2 SQIVND (reference sequence).

The chain couples TRBV7-9 to TRBJ2-5; tentatively, D is TRBD1 (5 bases). There are 13 residues in the CDR3. V shed 5 bases and J shed 2 bases, with 9 bases lying between them. Germline V gene data show CDR1 as SEHNR and CDR2 as FQNEAQ (reference sequence). CDR3 protein: CASSQDTQETQYF. Written as DNA, the CDR3 is TGTGCCAGCAGCCAGGACACGCAAGAGACCCAGTACTTC.

The chain couples TRBV25-1 to TRBJ1-6; D remains unclear. With 1 base removed from V and 14 bases from J, the gap between germline ends came to 18 bases. The CDR3 runs 15 residues. The germline gives CDR1 MGHDK, CDR2 SYGVNS. The DNA for the CDR3 is TGTGCCAGCAGTGAATTCGGCGGAGAGTTTGGGTCCCTCCACTTT. Translated, it gives CASSEFGGEFGSLHF.

With regard to this clone: The sample contains more than one DNA sequence encoding this CDR3. The genes are TRBV20-1 and TRBJ2-7; no definite D call. CDR1 and CDR2 from the germline V gene are DFQATT and SNEGSKA (reference sequence). The CDR3 spans 11 residues. With 6 bases removed from V and 1 base from J, the gap between germline ends came to 7 bases. In nucleotides, the CDR3 is TGCAGTGCCAGGCTGTCCTACGAGCAGTACTTC. The encoded protein is CSARLSYEQYF.

The chain uses TRBV19 and TRBJ1-5; 7 bases are shared with TRBD1. Germline CDR1 and CDR2: LNHDA and SQIVND (reference sequence). With 6 bases clipped from V and 3 bases from J, the junction kept 11 bases outside the gene matches. The CDR3 runs to 16 residues. The CDR3 loop is CASRLSHGTDNQPQHF. For the CDR3, the DNA is TGTGCCAGTAGGCTTTCCCATGGGACAGACAATCAGCCCCAGCATTTT.